Below, 19 T cell receptor beta chains from the same sample are listed, as sequenced in a study of blood T cell repertoires in COVID-19. Repertoires were generated with immunoSEQ multiplex PCR, while TCRdb's copy carries only in-frame clones and drops some. Seen here are 82,000 or so clones, 80% to 90% observed once, and the top ten hold more than 0.95%. Input material: PBMCs or T cells enriched from blood (not recorded which). The receptors come from a woman between 45 and 60 years old with acute COVID-19.

This chain links TRBV6-5 with TRBJ1-6; D might be TRBD1 (5 bases). This CDR3 spans 16 amino acids. The germline CDR1 and CDR2 sequences are MNHEY and SVGAGI. Trimming took 2 bases from V and 7 from J, leaving 15 bases between them. CDR3 DNA sequence: TGTGCCAGCAGTTACCTTACAGGTCTTCGGAATTCACCCCTCCACTTT. Residues: CASSYLTGLRNSPLHF.

This clone has only one observation. The rearrangement uses TRBV4-2 and TRBJ2-5, with 7 bases identical to TRBD1. Germline CDR1 is LGHNA and CDR2 is YNFKEQ. The CDR3 sequence is 17 residues long. Losses at the gene ends were 1 base for V and 1 base for J; bases not matched to a gene: 9. DNA for the CDR3: TGTGCCAGCAGCCAAGGCGTGTCAGGGGGTACCCAAGAGACCCAGTACTTC. Its protein product is CASSQGVSGGTQETQYF.

The chain recombines TRBV6-5 with TRBJ1-3, with D perhaps matching TRBD1 (5 bases). Germline CDR1 reads MNHEY; CDR2 reads SVGAGI. The germline V and J ends were trimmed by 7 bases and 3 bases, with 13 bases remaining between them. This CDR3 spans 14 amino acids. The CDR3 DNA reads TGTGCCAGCACTCGAACAGGTTTTGGAAACACCATATATTTT. Translation gives CASTRTGFGNTIYF.

This clone appeared a few times. This chain joins TRBV2 and TRBJ2-5; D might be TRBD2 (7 bases). The CDR3 runs to 15 residues. Germline values: CDR1 SNHLY, CDR2 FYNNEI. Trimming left V 6 bases short and J 0 bases short, with 14 bases between. In nucleotides, the CDR3 is TGTGCCAGCAGGGTCTTGGGGGGGCACCAAGAGACCCAGTACTTC. The encoded protein is CASRVLGGHQETQYF.

This clone was detected only once. The CDR3 DNA sequence: TGTGCCAGCAGTACCGGGAGCTCCTATAATTCACCCCTCCACTTT. Translating gives CASSTGSSYNSPLHF. This rearrangement joins TRBV5-8 to TRBJ1-6; D is undetermined. The V gene's germline CDR1 is SGHTS and CDR2 YDEGEE. V shed 5 bases and J shed 0 bases, with 9 bases lying between them. CDR3 length: 15 residues.

This clone has a handful of counts. The J gene is TRBJ1-2, the V gene TRBV9, with 10 nucleotides matching TRBD1. The CDR3 runs 18 residues. With V trimmed by 4 bases and J by 0 bases, 12 bases remained unmatched. Germline loops: CDR1 SGDLS, CDR2 YYNGEE. The CDR3 spells CASSLPVDRGISNYGYTF. CDR3 bases: TGTGCCAGCAGCCTCCCTGTGGACAGGGGGATTTCTAACTATGGCTACACCTTC.

The chain uses TRBV10-3 and TRBJ1-4; D is possibly TRBD1 (5 bases). The CDR3 consists of 16 residues. Per the germline V gene, CDR1 is ENHRY and CDR2 is SYGVKD. V lost 0 bases to trimming and J lost 0 bases, with 8 bases between them. The chain's CDR3 is CAISESGGATNEKLFF. CDR3 nucleotide sequence: TGTGCCATCAGTGAGTCCGGGGGTGCAACTAATGAAAAACTGTTTTTT.

The chain combines TRBV5-6 with TRBJ1-5, with a tentative D call TRBD1 (6 bases). The CDR3 loop spans 14 amino acids. With 1 base removed from V and 6 bases from J, the gap between germline ends came to 11 bases. Germline V gene data show CDR1 as SGHDT and CDR2 as YYEEEE. This CDR3 is CASSLIQGGQPQHF. The DNA for the CDR3 is TGTGCCAGCAGCTTGATACAGGGTGGTCAGCCCCAGCATTTT.

The CDR3 loop is CASSIVAGGPGGNNEQFF. The CDR3 DNA is TGTGCCAGTAGTATAGTAGCGGGAGGGCCGGGGGGCAACAATGAGCAGTTCTTC. The J gene is TRBJ2-1, the V gene TRBV19, with TRBD2 matching 11 bases. CDR1 and CDR2 (germline): LNHDA, SQIVND (reference sequence). This CDR3 contains 18 residues. V shed 1 base and J 5 bases; nucleotides not matched to a gene: 10.

This clone occurred a few times. The V call is TRBV5-1, the J call TRBJ1-2, with 10 bases lining up with TRBD1. This CDR3 is built from 14 residues. The trim removed 5 bases at V and 8 bases at J, leaving 9 bases unmatched. Germline assignment: CDR1 SGHRS and CDR2 YFSETQ. The CDR3 reads CASRRDRGASGYTF. Written as DNA, the CDR3 is TGCGCCAGCAGACGGGACAGGGGCGCGTCAGGCTACACCTTC. Full variable domain (outside the CDR3, taken from reference TRBV5-1 and TRBJ1-2): KAGVTQTPRYLIKTRGQQVTLSCSPISGHRSVSWYQQTPGQGLQFLFEYFSETQRNKGNFPGRFSGRQFSNSRSEMNVSTLELGDSALYLCASRRDRGASGYTFGSGTRLTVV.

The genes are TRBV5-6 and TRBJ1-6; D not certain. CDR3 size: 13 residues. The V end lost 0 bases, the J end lost 6 bases, and 4 bases lay between the germline ends. Per the germline V gene, CDR1 is SGHDT and CDR2 is YYEEEE. CDR3 loop: CASSLEANSPLHF. In nucleotides, the CDR3 is TGTGCCAGCAGCTTGGAAGCTAATTCACCCCTCCACTTT.

This chain links TRBV2 with TRBJ2-7; 13 nucleotides line up with TRBD2. Germline V lookup: CDR1 SNHLY, CDR2 FYNNEI. Trimming at V came to 10 bases and at J to 4 bases, leaving 10 bases not matched to a gene. This CDR3 comprises 15 residues. The CDR3 DNA reads as TGTGCCACCATGGGACTAGCGGGACTCCCGTACGAGCAGTACTTC. As protein: CATMGLAGLPYEQYF.

J is TRBJ1-5 and V is TRBV3-1 (or the pseudogene TRBV3-2); possible D gene TRBD1, 6 bases. Trimming left V 6 bases short and J 2 bases short, with 17 bases between. CDR1 and CDR2 from the germline V gene are LGHDT and YNNKEL (reference sequence). CDR3 length: 16 residues. In DNA form, the CDR3 reads TGTGCCAGCAGTTCAGGGGATGGTTTCGGCAATCAGCCCCAGCATTTT. This translates into CASSSGDGFGNQPQHF.

J is TRBJ1-1 and V is TRBV27, with a weak D call TRBD1 (5 bases). Germline CDR1 is MNHEY and CDR2 is SMNVEV (reference sequence). V was pared by 8 bases and J by 0 bases, with 10 bases between. The CDR3 sequence is 13 residues long. CDR3 sequence reads: CASSGRVNTEAFF. CDR3 coding DNA: TGTGCCAGCTCGGGCAGGGTGAACACTGAAGCTTTCTTT.

This chain uses TRBV11-2 with TRBJ2-3; 9 nucleotides align to TRBD2. The CDR3 sequence is 14 residues long. With 6 bases clipped from V and 3 bases from J, the junction kept 4 bases outside the gene matches. Per the germline V gene, CDR1 is SGHAT and CDR2 is FQNNGV. In DNA, the CDR3 is TGTGCCAGCAGTGACACTAGCGGGACAGATACGCAGTATTTT. Its translation is CASSDTSGTDTQYF.

This chain links TRBV5-1 with TRBJ2-7; no reliable D call. The V and J ends lost 5 bases and 3 bases respectively, with 15 bases between them. The CDR3 is 14 amino acids. Germline values: CDR1 SGHRS, CDR2 YFSETQ. As DNA, the CDR3 is TGCGCCAGCAGTCCTCAGTTGGGCAGCTACGAGCAGTACTTC. It codes for CASSPQLGSYEQYF.

V usage is TRBV13 and J usage is TRBJ1-3; maybe TRBD1 (5 bases). The germline V gene has CDR1 PRHDT and CDR2 FYEKMQ (reference sequence). Trimming removed 6 bases from V and 4 bases from J, with 19 bases in between. This CDR3 comprises 16 residues. The CDR3 loop is CASRGPGEVLGNTIYF. In nucleotides, the CDR3 is TGTGCCAGCAGGGGGCCGGGCGAGGTGCTCGGAAACACCATATATTTT.

V gene TRBV27 combines with J gene TRBJ2-1, with 10 nucleotides matching TRBD2. The CDR3 loop spans 16 amino acids. V lost 6 bases and J lost 0; bases outside the gene matches: 5. Germline CDR1 and CDR2: MNHEY and SMNVEV (reference sequence). CDR3 sequence (DNA): TGTGCCAGCAGAGGTTCTAGCGGGAGCTCCTACAATGAGCAGTTCTTC. Its translation: CASRGSSGSSYNEQFF.

J is TRBJ2-2 and V is TRBV30, with 10 nucleotides matching TRBD1. This CDR3 is 16 amino acids long. J gave up 6 bases and V 1 base, and 8 bases lay outside the gene matches. The germline V gene has CDR1 GTSNPN and CDR2 SVGIG (reference sequence). CDR3 sequence reads: CAWSDPRDRGSGELFF. The CDR3 nucleotides read TGTGCCTGGAGTGACCCCCGGGACAGGGGTTCCGGGGAGCTGTTTTTT.